These T cell receptor beta chains were read from a single sample in a study of early T cells in non-severe SARS-CoV-2 infection. TCRdb ran MiXCR on the 5' RACE reads and lists one entry per CDR3 protein. The data contain about 60,000 distinct CDR3 sequences, 9.5% to 15% of them seen just once; the ten biggest clones take up roughly 3.4%. The source material was whole blood. Every receptor here comes from an adult who was a healthcare worker with PCR-confirmed SARS-CoV-2 infection or an uninfected control (not recorded which). Each CDR3 is given with its conserved first and last residue. The D gene is left open where the match is weak. Clone size is stated in some rows and not others, as once, few, many or a class when expanded.

v_call	d_call	clone_size	j_call	cdr3_nt	cdr3_aa
TRBV5-4	TRBD1	many	TRBJ2-2	TGTGCCAGCAGCTCCTTTGGACAGGTTAACACCGGGGAGCTGTTTTTT	CASSSFGQVNTGELFF
TRBV20-1	TRBD1	.	TRBJ2-3	TGCAGTGCTCCGACAGGGTGGTATACGCAGTATTTT	CSAPTGWYTQYF
TRBV5-1	.	few	TRBJ2-2	TGCGCCAGCTACGATAAGGGCCCCGGGGAGCTGTTTTTT	CASYDKGPGELFF
TRBV20-1	.	.	TRBJ2-3	TGCAGTCCCCAGGGGACAGATACGCAGTATTTT	CSPQGTDTQYF
TRBV3-1	.	few	TRBJ2-3	TGTGCCAGCAGCCAACACACAGATACGCAGTATTTT	CASSQHTDTQYF
TRBV13	.	many	TRBJ2-2	TGTGCCAGCAGCTTCACCGGGGAGCTGTTTTTT	CASSFTGELFF
TRBV7-9	.	many	TRBJ2-1	TGTGCCAGCAGCGGAAGACAGAGCCTCTCCTACAATGAGCAGTTCTTC	CASSGRQSLSYNEQFF
TRBV30	.	few	TRBJ2-6	TGTGCCTGGAGTAAGGGCTCTGGGGCCAACGTCCTGACTTTC	CAWSKGSGANVLTF
TRBV4-1	TRBD2	few	TRBJ2-7	TGCGCCAGCAGCCCGGGACTAGCGGCCTCCTACGAGCAGTACTTC	CASSPGLAASYEQYF
TRBV5-1	.	many	TRBJ2-2	TGCGCCGGCCAACTAGTCGGCACCGGGGAGCTGTTTTTT	CAGQLVGTGELFF
TRBV28	TRBD1	many	TRBJ2-5	TGTGCCAGCAGGTGGGCCGGGACAGGGGAAGAGACCCAGTACTTC	CASRWAGTGEETQYF
TRBV20-1	.	few	TRBJ1-1	TGCAGTCCAAGGGGCGGAGTAAGCGCTGAAGCTTTCTTT	CSPRGGVSAEAFF
TRBV28	.	.	TRBJ2-7	TGTGCCAGCGGCGAGGGCTCCTACGAGCAGTACTTC	CASGEGSYEQYF
TRBV10-3	TRBD1	many	TRBJ1-6	TGTGCCATCAGTGCCCGGGGGACAGGGGGCTATTCACCCCTCCACTTT	CAISARGTGGYSPLHF
TRBV7-9	TRBD2	.	TRBJ2-7	TGTGCCAGCAGCTGGAGCGGGGCGGCCAGGAACGAGCAGTACTTC	CASSWSGAARNEQYF
TRBV20-1	.	many	TRBJ2-7	TGCAGTGCCGGGCGGTTGGAGGGACTTGGAAACTACGAGCAGTACTTC	CSAGRLEGLGNYEQYF
TRBV14	.	.	TRBJ1-1	TGTGCCAGCAGCACACACCCGGGGGATGAAGCTTTCTTT	CASSTHPGDEAFF
TRBV12-3/TRBV12-4	.	.	TRBJ2-3	TGTGCCAGCAGTACACGCACAGGCACAGATACGCAGTATTTT	CASSTRTGTDTQYF
TRBV7-2	.	many	TRBJ2-7	TGTGCCAGCAGCTTGGAGGGGTCAAGGGGCCACGAGCAGTACTTC	CASSLEGSRGHEQYF
TRBV27	.	few	TRBJ1-2	TGTGCCAGCAGTTCATACCGCCTGGGGGGGACCAACTATGGCTACACCTTC	CASSSYRLGGTNYGYTF
TRBV5-1	.	.	TRBJ2-7	TGCGCCAGCAGCTTGGAGGCCTACGAGCAGTACTTC	CASSLEAYEQYF
TRBV20-1	TRBD2	few	TRBJ2-1	TGCAGTGCCCGTCCCGGGACTAGCGGGAGGGATTCTGAGCAGTTCTTC	CSARPGTSGRDSEQFF
TRBV5-1	.	.	TRBJ2-7	TGCGCCAGCAGCTTGGGCCACCGGGACTCTGATAAGGGGTACTTC	CASSLGHRDSDKGYF
TRBV20-1	.	few	TRBJ1-5	TGCAGTGCTAGAGACCCCCGCGGTCTTAGCAATCAGCCCCAGCATTTT	CSARDPRGLSNQPQHF
TRBV30	TRBD2	.	TRBJ2-1	TGTGCCCGGAGGCTAGCGGGAGGCTACAATGAGCAGTTCTTC	CARRLAGGYNEQFF
TRBV7-2	TRBD2	many	TRBJ2-3	TGTGCCAGCAGCGCGCCCGGGACTAGAAGCACAGATACGCAGTATTTT	CASSAPGTRSTDTQYF
TRBV27	.	many	TRBJ2-7	TGTGCCAGCAGTTTATACCCCGGGAACGAGCAGTACTTC	CASSLYPGNEQYF
TRBV28	.	.	TRBJ2-2	TGTGCCAGCAAGAGAGGGGGCACCGGGGAGCTGTTTTTT	CASKRGGTGELFF
TRBV11-3	.	.	TRBJ2-2	TGTGCCAGCAGCCGTAGGGGGACGAACACCGGGGAGCTGTTTTTT	CASSRRGTNTGELFF
TRBV6-5	TRBD1	.	TRBJ2-1	TGTGCCAGCAGTTACCGGGACAGGGTGTACAATGAGCAGTTCTTC	CASSYRDRVYNEQFF
TRBV12-3/TRBV12-4	.	many	TRBJ1-5	TGTGCCAGCAGTTTCCGGATTATCGATCAGCCCCAGCATTTT	CASSFRIIDQPQHF
TRBV28	TRBD2	.	TRBJ2-1	TGTGCCAGCAGGCTAGCGGGAGGTGTACGCGGGGAGCAGTTCTTC	CASRLAGGVRGEQFF
TRBV7-6	TRBD2	many	TRBJ2-2	TGTGCCAGCAGCCCGGGACTAGTCACCGGGGAGCTGTTTTTT	CASSPGLVTGELFF
TRBV18	TRBD1	few	TRBJ2-1	TGTGCCAGCTCATCAGAACCGGGACAGGATTACAATGAGCAGTTCTTC	CASSSEPGQDYNEQFF